The clone carrying this T cell receptor beta chain was counted only a few times. What it binds is unknown. This sample was included in a study of cytomegalovirus exposure and HLA in healthy donors. Study-wide results and limits: Among TCR beta chains of equal frequency, HLA-associated ones were more clonally expanded in a later analysis.

Germline trimming cut 2 bases from V and 7 bases from J; bases unmatched to any gene: 8. The CDR3 has 16 residues. The germline V gene has CDR1 SGHVS and CDR2 FQNEAQ. PCR was performed using 60 Vbeta and 13 Jbeta primers. Here immunoSEQ multiplex PCR was the method, and the copy in TCRdb shows in-frame clones only, minus some. This table has 150,000 to 250,000 clones, about four fifths appearing once. The chain has TRBV7-8 and TRBJ1-6, with TRBD1 matching over 7 bases. This receptor was taken from a boy aged 2 to 10 in good health and CMV-seronegative. The sample taken for sequencing was PBMCs. The CDR3, as DNA: TGTGCCAGCAGCTTACCGAACAGGGGTACGAATTCACCCCTCCACTTT. Translating it yields CASSLPNRGTNSPLHF.